The present entry profiles one T cell receptor beta chain with its context. The specificity of this receptor is unknown. No much larger clonotype is one base removed from it; base qualities were not supplied. The trial excluded patients who had a history of autoimmune disease or were on systemic immunosuppression. Peripheral blood for TCR sequencing was collected from all dose cohorts at baseline, on cycle 4 day 1, and on cycle 7 day 1. Samples were obtained from an open-label, multicenter, first-in-human phase I dose-escalation trial of ivuxolimab. Adults with locally advanced or metastatic melanoma, renal cell carcinoma, hepatocellular carcinoma or head and neck squamous cell carcinoma were enrolled in the trial. Before TCR sequencing, CD4+ and CD8+ T cells were separately sorted from peripheral blood. V and J are trimmed by 5 bases and 1 base, and the gene matches miss 2 bases of the junction. The CDR3 holds 16 amino acids from the cysteine to the phenylalanine. Only the CDR3 part of the read is kept: 48 bases, read in frame from the first base. The germline V gene (reference sequence) gives CDR1 as LNHDA and CDR2 as SQIVND.

The entry originates in a study of OX40 agonist ivuxolimab in advanced cancers. A note on the overall study: Ivuxolimab was an agonistic, fully human IgG2 monoclonal antibody directed against OX40 (CD134), a costimulatory receptor. Partial responses were achieved by three dose-escalation patients, of whom one had hepatocellular carcinoma and two had cutaneous melanoma. In the dose-escalation cohort, roughly 80% of patients were male, and the mean age was approximately 60 years, with a range of roughly 20 to 80. The paper covers the monotherapy dose-escalation part of the phase I ivuxolimab trial, which included N ≈ 52 patients. Peripheral TCRbeta sequencing aimed to test whether ivuxolimab altered TCR sequence diversity and caused clonal T-cell expansion. Prior anti-PD-1, anti-PD-L1 or anti-CTLA-4 therapy was permitted, and checkpoint inhibitors had been received by less than 45% of dose-escalation patients. Intravenous ivuxolimab was administered to patients every 2 weeks at six dose levels: 0.01, 0.1, 0.3, 1.5, 3 and 10 mg/kg. Of the approximately 50 dose-escalation patients, hepatocellular carcinoma was present in roughly 19, melanoma in around 15, renal cell carcinoma in 9 and head and neck cancer in 9.

Overall results and qualifications from the work: At doses of 0.1 to 3.0 mg/kg, clonal expansion of both CD4+ and CD8+ blood T cells was observed from baseline to week 6. The antigen specificity of the clonally expanded peripheral T cells was not determined. In the 0.1-3.0 mg/kg groups, partial responders had among the lowest normalized peripheral clonal expansion, particularly in CD8+ T cells. On average, CD8+ T cells showed more expanded clones than CD4+ T cells after ivuxolimab. Low levels of normalized T-cell clonal expansion were also seen in some patients who did not respond.

For sequencing of the TCRbeta CDR3 region, genomic DNA was extracted from the sorted cells. The immunoSEQ Assay was used for sequencing of TCRbeta CDR3 regions. In its TCRdb copy, this immuneACCESS table keeps in-frame sequences only and misses some clones. Where compared with another copy, unresolved V genes explain less than half of these, and the others have no known cause. The sample table contains under 80,000 clones; only one count was recorded for 88% of them. The leading ten clones occupy around 2.3% of the sample. The sequence derives from an adult with an advanced solid tumor such as melanoma, head and neck, liver or kidney cancer. The chain employs TRBV19 and TRBJ2-4; 13 junctional bases match TRBD2. The material was CD4+ or CD8+ T cells sorted from blood, obtained in a trial of the OX40 agonist ivuxolimab. The DNA is TGTGCCAGTAGTCTGGGACTAGCGGGGGCCAAAAACATTCAGTACTTC. Its product reads: CASSLGLAGAKNIQYF.